Here is one TCR beta chain with its context. The target antigen is unknown. The data originate from a study of cytomegalovirus exposure and HLA in healthy donors. Notes on the study in general: Reportedly, cytomegalovirus status was diagnosed with high sensitivity and specificity.

CDR3 length: 13 residues. Germline CDR1 reads SGHVS; CDR2 reads FNYEAQ. Trimming stripped 5 bases from V and 4 bases from J, with 11 bases between. The PCR employed 60 Vbeta primers together with 13 Jbeta primers. TCRdb's table, derived via immunoSEQ multiplex PCR, lists solely in-frame clones and lacks some. The table includes approximately 110,000 clones, about 81% detected once. Sequenced input: PBMCs. This chain connects TRBV7-6 to TRBJ1-2, with D perhaps matching TRBD1 (6 bases). The sequence came from a woman aged 25 to 39 in good health and CMV-seronegative. The CDR3 sequence: CASSRTGIYGYTF. CDR3 nucleotide sequence: TGTGCCAGCAGCCGAACAGGGATCTATGGCTACACCTTC.